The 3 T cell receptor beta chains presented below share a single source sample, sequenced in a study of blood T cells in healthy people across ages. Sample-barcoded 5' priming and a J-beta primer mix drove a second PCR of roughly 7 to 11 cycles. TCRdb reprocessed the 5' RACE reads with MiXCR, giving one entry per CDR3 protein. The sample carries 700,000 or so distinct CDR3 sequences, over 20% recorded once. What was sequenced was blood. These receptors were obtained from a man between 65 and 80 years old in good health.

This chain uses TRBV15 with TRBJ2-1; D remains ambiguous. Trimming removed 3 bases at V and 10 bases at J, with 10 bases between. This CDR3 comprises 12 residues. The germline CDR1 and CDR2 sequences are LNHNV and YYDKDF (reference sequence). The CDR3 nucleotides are TGTGCCACCAGCAGCGCCCGGTGGGAGCAGTTCTTC. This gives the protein CATSSARWEQFF.

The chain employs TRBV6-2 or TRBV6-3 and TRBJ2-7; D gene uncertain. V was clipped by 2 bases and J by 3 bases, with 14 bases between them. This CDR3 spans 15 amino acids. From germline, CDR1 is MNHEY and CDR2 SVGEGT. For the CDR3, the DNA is TGTGCCAGCAGTTACACGAATATCCCTCACTACGAGCAGTACGTC. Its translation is CASSYTNIPHYEQYV.

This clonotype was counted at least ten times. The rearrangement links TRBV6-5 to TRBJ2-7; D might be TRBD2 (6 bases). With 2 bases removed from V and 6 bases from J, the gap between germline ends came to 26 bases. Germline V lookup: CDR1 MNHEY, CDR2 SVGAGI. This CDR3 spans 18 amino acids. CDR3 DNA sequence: TGTGCCAGCAGTTACGAAAATAGGGAGGCTGCACTAGCTCGCGAGCAGTACGTC. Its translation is CASSYENREAALAREQYV.